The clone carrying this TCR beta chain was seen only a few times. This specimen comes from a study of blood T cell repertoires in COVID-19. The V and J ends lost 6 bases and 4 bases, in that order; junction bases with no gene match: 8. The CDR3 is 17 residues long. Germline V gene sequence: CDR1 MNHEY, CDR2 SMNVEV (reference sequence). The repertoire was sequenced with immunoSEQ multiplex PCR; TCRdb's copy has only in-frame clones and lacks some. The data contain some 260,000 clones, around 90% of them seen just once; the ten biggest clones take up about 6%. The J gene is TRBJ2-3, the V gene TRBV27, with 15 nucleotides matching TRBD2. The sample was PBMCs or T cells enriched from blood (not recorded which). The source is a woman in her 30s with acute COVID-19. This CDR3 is CASSHGTSGGYADTQYF. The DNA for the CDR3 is TGTGCCAGCAGCCACGGGACTAGCGGGGGGTATGCAGATACGCAGTATTTT.